This T cell receptor beta chain was recovered during a study of human T cells and chemical hapten exposure. On this clonotype itself: Its antigen is unidentified.

Notes on the study in general: DPC sensitization left the count of TCRs above 1 in 1000 unchanged.

This CDR3 spans 11 amino acids. Trimming left V 6 bases short and J 4 bases short, with 6 bases between. Germline assignment: CDR1 SGHTA and CDR2 FQGNSA. Noted time point: patch test 1, 2 weeks after DPC sensitization. Treatment indicated: therapeutic diphenylcyclopropenone sensitization with weekly scalp DPC. The starting material, unfractionated whole blood, was used for total RNA extraction. One entry per CDR3 protein, called by TCRdb with MiXCR from the RACE reads. The sample carries some 81,000 distinct CDR3 sequences, around 7.8% recorded once. The TCR sequence derives from a woman in her thirties with alopecia areata. Some clones in this sample may be carry-over from other donors' samples. The sample in question was whole blood, obtained in connection with sensitization to the hapten diphenylcyclopropenone (DPC). The chain employs TRBV7-2 and TRBJ1-2, with D hard to call. CDR3: CASRTVYGYTF. In DNA form, the CDR3 reads TGTGCCAGCAGGACGGTCTATGGCTACACCTTC.